This T cell receptor (beta chain) was identified in a study of cytomegalovirus exposure and HLA in healthy donors. Overall study context: Genotyping of 398 donors showed that 80% to 90% belonged to the Caucasian-associated ancestry cluster.

On this clone: What it binds is unknown.

The primer mix had 60 Vbeta and 13 Jbeta primers. This table comes from immunoSEQ multiplex PCR, and its TCRdb copy is limited to in-frame clones, with some not included. The repertoire consists of about 120,000 clones, with 76% occurring once and the leading ten covering 13%. Points from the study as a whole: Relative to equally common others, HLA-associated TCR beta chains showed greater clonal expansion in a later analysis. Apart from CMV serostatus, no immune exposure information was available.

Trimming took 2 bases from V and 6 from J; bases not matched to a gene: 5. There are 15 residues in the CDR3. Germline values: CDR1 ENHRY, CDR2 SYGVKD. The sequenced sample consisted of PBMCs. The source is a man aged 25-40 years in good health and CMV-seropositive. The gene calls are TRBV10-3 and TRBJ2-7; TRBD1 matches 12 bases. The CDR3 DNA reads TGTGCCATCAGTGAGCCCGGGACAGGGGGCACCGAGCAGTACTTC. Protein product: CAISEPGTGGTEQYF.